This T cell receptor (beta chain) was captured by sequencing in a study of radiotherapy plus CTLA-4 blockade in lung cancer. Germline-derived CDR1 and CDR2 are MNHEY and SMNVEV (reference sequence). The CDR3 covers 13 residues. V was cut by 2 bases and J by 8 bases, with 10 bases left in between. TCRdb's copy holds only in-frame clones and misses some; the assay was immunoSEQ multiplex PCR. The sample shows some 96,000 clones, 70% to 90% of them seen only once. This chain uses TRBV27 with TRBJ2-1; D is ambiguous. The source material was peripheral blood, sampled from a patient treated with radiotherapy plus ipilimumab. The clonotype comes from a human donor with non-small cell lung cancer that progressed on radiotherapy plus ipilimumab. DNA for the CDR3: TGTGCCAGCAGTTTACTAGGTAGGCATGAGCAGTTCTTC. Translated, it gives CASSLLGRHEQFF.